The entry below describes one T cell receptor (beta chain). Its antigen remains unidentified. The sample holds no much larger clone one base away, and base qualities are not on file. The data originate from a study of cytotoxic CD8 clonotypes in ibrutinib-treated CLL (dated by TCRdb to the early 2020s). Regarding the study in general: The cohort had ten to twelve relapsed/refractory and about 15 treatment-naive patients; some 17 were IGHV unmutated. Responses were partial in roughly 24 patients and complete in 2; after median about 5.5 years follow-up, around 14 stayed in remission and roughly twelve progressed. Response samples were obtained after a median of around 11 months of treatment, with a range of about 6 to 36 months. Cryopreserved peripheral blood mononuclear cells were obtained prior to treatment, at the time of response, and at either disease progression or sustained remission. Every sample from remission and from progressive disease was obtained while the patients were still on ibrutinib. Longitudinal samples were available for about 30% of the 86 trial participants. Samples averaged about 260,000 productive templates and roughly 86,000 productive rearrangements.

Spanning cysteine to phenylalanine, the CDR3 consists of 13 amino acids. Only the CDR3 DNA is retained, 39 bases long and in frame from the first base. Compared with germline, V lacks 6 bases and J lacks 5 bases; bases without a gene match: 4. Via the germline V gene, CDR1 is MNHEY and CDR2 SVGAGI. Each clonotype received, on average, about 10x coverage in deep resolution sequencing performed on a MiSeq, where the target depth lay between 1 in 1 million and 1 in 200,000 T cells. TCR beta libraries were generated with the immunoSEQ hsTCRB Kit. As for how the authors treated the data: The data were analyzed with ImmunoSEQ Analyzer and ImmunoSEQ Data Assistant, and V, D and J gene assignments followed IMGT definitions. Clonality, which ranges from 0 to 1, was calculated by subtracting the normalized Shannon entropy of productive rearrangement frequencies from one. Only overrepresented clonotypes making up at least 0.05% of each patient's repertoire were included in the public clonotype analysis. Repertoires from some twelve age-matched healthy donors in immuneACCESS were used as clonality controls. What TCRdb holds here is the immuneACCESS table cut down to in-frame rearrangements. Part of the clones is not present; checked against another copy, under half of the missing clones reflect an unresolved V gene, and the others are unexplained. From that table come the V and J calls and clone size; the DNA was used to work out D and trimming. This sample lists roughly 60,000 clones; roughly 70% were detected once. The ten largest clones capture about 40% of the sample.

What this sample's time point label stands for: about a year on ibrutinib. For TCR beta library preparation, about 1.8 micrograms of genomic DNA were isolated from cryopreserved PBMCs. Longitudinal blood samples from CLL patients on ibrutinib monotherapy underwent high-throughput TCR beta sequencing. The patients took part in an open-label, single-center phase 2 trial of ibrutinib monotherapy. What the research found in general, with its limitations: At baseline, clonality was higher than in age-matched healthy donors and showed a strong correlation with circulating CD8+ T-cell counts. Public clonotypes were rare and either contracted or stayed stable during treatment, and the rise in clonality at ibrutinib response reflected the expansion of private clonotypes. Clonality increased at ibrutinib response, stayed stable in sustained remission, and fell back toward baseline at progression. Sampling times were not matched between patients in sustained remission and patients whose disease was progressing, and lymph node repertoires were not examined.

The chain is made from TRBV6-5 and TRBJ2-5, with 9 junctional bases fitting TRBD1. This receptor was obtained from a human donor with chronic lymphocytic leukemia. Sequencing was performed on PBMCs, taken after 12 months of ibrutinib treatment. The DNA is TGTGCCAGCAGACAGGGGGCGTGGGAGACCCAGTACTTC. Protein translation: CASRQGAWETQYF.